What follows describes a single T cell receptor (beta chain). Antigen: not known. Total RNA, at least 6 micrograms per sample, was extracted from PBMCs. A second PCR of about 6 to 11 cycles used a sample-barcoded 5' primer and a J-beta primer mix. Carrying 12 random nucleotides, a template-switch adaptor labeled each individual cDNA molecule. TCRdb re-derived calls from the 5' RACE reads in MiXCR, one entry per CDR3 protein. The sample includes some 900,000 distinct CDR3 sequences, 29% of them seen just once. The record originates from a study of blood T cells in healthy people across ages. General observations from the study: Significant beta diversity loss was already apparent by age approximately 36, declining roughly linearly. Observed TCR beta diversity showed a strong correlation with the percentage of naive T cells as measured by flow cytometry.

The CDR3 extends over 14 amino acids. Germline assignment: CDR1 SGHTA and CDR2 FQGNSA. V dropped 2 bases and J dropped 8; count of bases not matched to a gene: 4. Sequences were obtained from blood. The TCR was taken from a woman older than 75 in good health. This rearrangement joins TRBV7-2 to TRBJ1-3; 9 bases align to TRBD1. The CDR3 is CASSLTGGLDTIYF. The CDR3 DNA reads TGTGCCAGCAGCTTAACAGGGGGCTTGGACACCATATATTTT.